Listed below are T cell receptor beta chains from one sample, sequenced in a study of blood T cell repertoires in COVID-19. The table came from immunoSEQ multiplex PCR; TCRdb's copy has only in-frame clones and leaves some out. The data show over 200,000 clones, 80% to 85% seen once. Sequencing was carried out using peripheral blood. The origin of the receptors is a man aged 45-65 years with active or convalescent COVID-19. CDR3s include the opening cysteine and the closing phenylalanine or tryptophan. The D gene is left open where the match is weak. The size entry is marked missing in some rows and otherwise reads once, few, many or a size class.

j_call	d_call	clone_size	v_call	cdr3_aa	cdr3_nt
TRBJ1-5	TRBD1	.	TRBV5-1	CASSLGDSRGPQHF	TGCGCCAGCAGCTTGGGGGACAGCCGAGGGCCCCAGCATTTT
TRBJ2-7	TRBD2	.	TRBV3-1/TRBV3-2	CASSQDLAGETYEQYF	TGTGCCAGCAGCCAAGATCTTGCGGGGGAGACATACGAGCAGTACTTC
TRBJ1-5	.	.	TRBV20-1	CSASSGVGGNQPQHF	TGCAGTGCTAGTTCCGGCGTCGGGGGCAATCAGCCCCAGCATTTT
TRBJ1-3	TRBD1	few	TRBV18	CASSATGGRQGNTIYF	TGTGCCAGCTCTGCGACAGGGGGGCGTCAAGGAAACACCATATATTTT
TRBJ2-3	.	.	TRBV7-7	CASSSAGGAQDTQYF	TGTGCCAGCAGCTCCGCTGGGGGGGCTCAAGATACGCAGTATTTT
TRBJ2-3	TRBD2	.	TRBV2	CASSVPAGKTDTQYF	TGTGCCAGCAGTGTCCCAGCGGGGAAAACAGATACGCAGTATTTT
TRBJ2-1	.	few	TRBV19	CASSMTTEYNEQFF	TGTGCCAGTAGTATGACGACAGAGTACAATGAGCAGTTCTTC
TRBJ2-1	.	.	TRBV4-3	CASSQGHFSYNEQFF	TGCGCCAGCAGCCAAGGGCATTTTTCCTACAATGAGCAGTTCTTC
TRBJ2-1	TRBD2	.	TRBV11-2	CASSSREAVAYNEQFF	TGTGCCAGCAGCTCCCGGGAGGCCGTCGCATACAATGAGCAGTTCTTC
TRBJ1-2	TRBD1	few	TRBV7-8	CASSRDRTRQF	TGTGCCAGCAGCCGGGACAGGACACGCCAATTC
TRBJ2-1	.	.	TRBV19	CASSVGIHNEQFF	TGTGCCAGTAGTGTCGGGATTCACAATGAGCAGTTCTTC
TRBJ1-6	TRBD1	.	TRBV18	CASSTAGGRSPLHF	TGTGCCAGCTCAACGGCAGGGGGCAGGTCACCCCTCCACTTT
TRBJ2-7	.	.	TRBV7-2	CASSSPGQAYEQYF	TGTGCCAGCAGCTCCCCGGGACAAGCCTACGAGCAGTACTTC
TRBJ1-2	TRBD1	.	TRBV29-1	CSVALDRTQGYGYTF	TGCAGCGTCGCACTGGACAGGACTCAGGGCTATGGCTACACCTTC
TRBJ1-3	.	.	TRBV12-3/TRBV12-4	CASSPIGRTIYF	TGTGCCAGCAGTCCGATTGGGCGCACCATATATTTT
TRBJ1-2	.	.	TRBV5-6	CASSLVGPASNYGYTF	TGTGCCAGCAGCTTGGTGGGGCCAGCTTCTAACTATGGCTACACCTTC
TRBJ1-1	.	.	TRBV3-1/TRBV3-2	CASSLTRTGNTEAFF	TGTGCCAGCAGCCTCACACGCACAGGGAACACTGAAGCTTTCTTT
TRBJ2-5	.	.	TRBV3-1/TRBV3-2	CASSHHGTQYF	TGTGCCAGCAGCCATCACGGGACCCAGTACTTC
TRBJ2-7	TRBD2	.	TRBV7-2	CASSSGLAGSYEQYF	TGTGCCAGCAGCTCGGGACTAGCGGGGAGCTACGAGCAGTACTTC
TRBJ2-3	TRBD2	few	TRBV3-1/TRBV3-2	CASSPLRAGGSPTDTQYF	TGTGCCAGCAGCCCGCTCCGAGCGGGGGGGTCACCCACAGATACGCAGTATTTT
TRBJ1-4	.	.	TRBV5-4	CASSPNNEKLFF	TGTGCCAGCAGCCCAAATAATGAAAAACTGTTTTTT
TRBJ1-1	.	few	TRBV2	CASIPDTGILNTEAFF	TGTGCCAGCATTCCCGACACAGGGATATTGAACACTGAAGCTTTCTTT
TRBJ2-7	TRBD1	.	TRBV5-1	CASSNRPGQGVDEQYF	TGCGCCAGCAGCAATAGACCGGGACAGGGGGTCGACGAGCAGTACTTC
TRBJ1-2	TRBD1	.	TRBV6-1	CASSEAGTGNYGYTF	TGTGCCAGCAGTGAAGCCGGGACAGGGAACTATGGCTACACCTTC
TRBJ1-1	.	.	TRBV28	CASSLFSVMNTEAFF	TGTGCCAGCAGTTTATTCAGCGTAATGAACACTGAAGCTTTCTTT
TRBJ2-5	.	.	TRBV28	CASTTRFSVYF	TGTGCCAGCACCACCCGATTTTCGGTGTACTTC
TRBJ2-3	TRBD2	once	TRBV20-1	CSASLLAGVITDTQYF	TGCAGTGCTAGTCTACTAGCGGGGGTGATCACAGATACGCAGTATTTT
TRBJ1-1	.	few	TRBV28	CASRSGVSAFF	TGTGCCAGCAGATCAGGGGTTAGCGCTTTCTTT
TRBJ2-2	.	.	TRBV11-3	CASSVSGLGTGELFF	TGTGCCAGCAGCGTATCGGGTTTGGGCACCGGGGAGCTGTTTTTT
TRBJ2-5	.	.	TRBV30	CAWESAVQETQYF	TGTGCCTGGGAGTCGGCGGTTCAAGAGACCCAGTACTTC
TRBJ2-7	TRBD1	.	TRBV30	CAWRTGTYEQYF	TGTGCCTGGAGGACAGGGACCTACGAGCAGTACTTC
TRBJ2-3	TRBD1	.	TRBV4-2	CASSQGTGATDTQYF	TGTGCCAGCAGCCAGGGGACAGGGGCCACAGATACGCAGTATTTT
TRBJ2-3	TRBD2	.	TRBV19	CASSVPRGGPDTQYF	TGTGCCAGTAGTGTTCCCCGGGGGGGCCCAGATACGCAGTATTTT
TRBJ2-2	.	.	TRBV29-1	CSVGAGELFF	TGCAGCGTTGGAGCCGGGGAGCTGTTTTTT
TRBJ1-2	.	.	TRBV21-1	CASRRGLNGYTF	TGTGCCAGCCGACGGGGACTTAATGGCTACACCTTC